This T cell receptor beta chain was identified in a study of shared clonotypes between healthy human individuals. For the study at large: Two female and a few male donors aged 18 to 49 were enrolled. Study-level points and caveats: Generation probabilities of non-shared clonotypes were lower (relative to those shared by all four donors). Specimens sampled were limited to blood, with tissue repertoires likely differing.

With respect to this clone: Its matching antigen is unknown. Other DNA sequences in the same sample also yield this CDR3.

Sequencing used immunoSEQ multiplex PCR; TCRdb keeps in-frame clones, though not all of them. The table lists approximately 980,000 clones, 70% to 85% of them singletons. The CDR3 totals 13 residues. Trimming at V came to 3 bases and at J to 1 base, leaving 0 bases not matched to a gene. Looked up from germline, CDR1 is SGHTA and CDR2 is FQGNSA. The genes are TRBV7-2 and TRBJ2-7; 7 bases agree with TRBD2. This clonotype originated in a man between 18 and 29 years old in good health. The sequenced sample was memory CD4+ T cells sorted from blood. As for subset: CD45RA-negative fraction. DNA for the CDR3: TGTGCCAGCAGCTTCGGGAGGTCCTACGAGCAGTACTTC. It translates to CASSFGRSYEQYF.